The table lists the clone carrying this T cell receptor (beta chain) with a few counts. As yet, its antigen is unknown. TCRdb re-analysed the reads in MiXCR, keeping a single row per CDR3 protein. The table lists 75,000 to 100,000 distinct CDR3 sequences, about 31% of them singletons. The data belong to a study of T cell repertoires in cytomegalovirus infection. Overall study context: It can be stated that public TCR beta signatures indicated CMV infection as well as a matching HLA type. The study's findings and limits: Dominating the ex vivo response were HLA-C-restricted CMV-specific TCR beta clonotypes.

Looked up from germline, CDR1 is MNHEY and CDR2 is SMNVEV (reference sequence). CDR3 length equals 15 residues. V lost 5 bases and J 1 base, leaving 12 bases between the germline ends. This chain connects TRBV27 to TRBJ1-5; D is ambiguous. The sequences come from CD8+ T cells from cultured PBMCs, collected from culture after CMV antigen stimulation. The TCR originated in a human donor in good health (CMV status not recorded). Some clones in this sample may be carry-over from other donors' samples. CDR3 bases: TGTGCCAGCAGTCCTAGTGTCACCAGCAATCAGCCCCAGCATTTT. Translation: CASSPSVTSNQPQHF.